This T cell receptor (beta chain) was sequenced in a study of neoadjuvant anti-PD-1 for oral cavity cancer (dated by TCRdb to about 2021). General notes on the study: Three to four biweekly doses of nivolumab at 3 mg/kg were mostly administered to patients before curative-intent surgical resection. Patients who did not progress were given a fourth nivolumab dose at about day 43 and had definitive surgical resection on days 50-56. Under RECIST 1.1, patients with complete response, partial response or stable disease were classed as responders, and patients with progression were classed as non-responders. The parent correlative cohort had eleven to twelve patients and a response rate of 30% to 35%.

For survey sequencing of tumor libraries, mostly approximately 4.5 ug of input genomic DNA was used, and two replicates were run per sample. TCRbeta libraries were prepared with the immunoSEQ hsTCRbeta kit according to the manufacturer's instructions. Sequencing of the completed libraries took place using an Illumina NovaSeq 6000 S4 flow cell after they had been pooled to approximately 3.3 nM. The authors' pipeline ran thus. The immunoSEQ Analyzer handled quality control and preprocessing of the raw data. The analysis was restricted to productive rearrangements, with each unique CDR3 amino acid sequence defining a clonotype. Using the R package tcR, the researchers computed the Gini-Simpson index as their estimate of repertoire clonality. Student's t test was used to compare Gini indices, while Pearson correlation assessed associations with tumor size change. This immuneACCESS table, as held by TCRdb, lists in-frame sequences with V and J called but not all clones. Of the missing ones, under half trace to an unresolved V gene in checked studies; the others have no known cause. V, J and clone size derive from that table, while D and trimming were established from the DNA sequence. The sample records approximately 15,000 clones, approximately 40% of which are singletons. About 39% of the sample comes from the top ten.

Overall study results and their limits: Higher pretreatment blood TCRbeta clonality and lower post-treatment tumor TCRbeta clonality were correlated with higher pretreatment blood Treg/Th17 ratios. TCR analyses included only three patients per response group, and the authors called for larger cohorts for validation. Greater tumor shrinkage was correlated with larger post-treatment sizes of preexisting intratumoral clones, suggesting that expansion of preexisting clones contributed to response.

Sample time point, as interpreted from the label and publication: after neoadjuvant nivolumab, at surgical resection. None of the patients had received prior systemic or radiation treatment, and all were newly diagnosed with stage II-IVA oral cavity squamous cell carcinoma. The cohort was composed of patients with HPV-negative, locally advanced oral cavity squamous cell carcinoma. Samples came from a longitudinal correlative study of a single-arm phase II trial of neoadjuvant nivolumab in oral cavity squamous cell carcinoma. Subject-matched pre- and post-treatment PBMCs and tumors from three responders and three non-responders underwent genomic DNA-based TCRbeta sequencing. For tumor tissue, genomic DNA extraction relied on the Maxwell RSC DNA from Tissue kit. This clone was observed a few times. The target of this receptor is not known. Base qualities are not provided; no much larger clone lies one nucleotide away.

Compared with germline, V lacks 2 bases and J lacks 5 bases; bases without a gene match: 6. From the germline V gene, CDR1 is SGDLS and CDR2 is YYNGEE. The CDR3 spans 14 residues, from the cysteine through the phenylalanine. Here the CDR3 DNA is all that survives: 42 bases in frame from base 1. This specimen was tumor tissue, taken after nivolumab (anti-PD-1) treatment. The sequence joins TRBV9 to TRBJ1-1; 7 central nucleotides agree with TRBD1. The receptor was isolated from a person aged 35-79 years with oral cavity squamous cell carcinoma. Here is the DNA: TGTGCCAGCAGCGTCGAGGGGGCGGGTACTGAAGCTTTCTTT. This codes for CASSVEGAGTEAFF.